The entry below gives a single T cell receptor beta chain sequence along with its context. What it binds is not known. V was cut by 4 bases and J by 8 bases, with 8 bases left in between. Germline V gives CDR1 MDHEN, CDR2 SYDVKM. This CDR3 is 11 amino acids long. This sample was taken from a study of T cell responses to AZD1222 COVID-19 vaccine. Broader study findings: Spike as a whole was targeted by vaccine-associated CD4 TCRs, dominant at 160-218 and 743-854. Most donors were white British and more were female, and clonal diversity was possibly underestimated. Reports indicate that nearly half of spike-specific TCRs are directed at unmutated variant regions. Spike-specific TCR breadth rose after two AZD1222 doses, and depth rose as well.

Clones were sequenced by immunoSEQ multiplex PCR, and TCRdb holds only the in-frame ones, with some missing. The sample yields approximately 140,000 clones, more than 85% seen once. This clonotype originated in an adult in good health. Here the sequenced sample was peripheral blood, taken on day 0 of MenACWY control vaccination. The chain couples TRBV28 to TRBJ1-2; D unclear. This CDR3 reads CASSYMGGYTF. The CDR3 DNA sequence: TGTGCCAGCAGTTACATGGGGGGCTACACCTTC.